Below, 14 T cell receptor beta chains from the same sample are listed, as sequenced in a study of CD8+CD57+ T cells in acquired aplastic anemia. Genomic DNA, serving as template, underwent TCR beta VDJ and CDR3 profiling. From the reads, TCRdb called clonotypes with MiXCR, one entry per CDR3 protein. The sample yields about 150,000 distinct CDR3 sequences, about 50% seen once. The patients chosen for sequencing had shown expansion of CD8+CD57+ cells (detected by flow cytometry). Sequencing was done on a sample of sorted CD4+, CD8+, or CD8+CD57+ T cells (not recorded which) from PBMCs. These receptors were obtained from a human donor with aplastic anemia.

There are a few counts of this clonotype. The chain has TRBV10-3 and TRBJ2-7; the match to TRBD1 covers 11 bases. Germline V gene data show CDR1 as ENHRY and CDR2 as SYGVKD. This CDR3 has 16 amino acids. V shed 3 bases and J 4 bases; nucleotides not matched to a gene: 8. The CDR3 here is CAISDLGTGGRYEQYF. The CDR3 region has the DNA TGTGCCATCAGTGATTTGGGGACAGGGGGAAGGTACGAGCAGTACTTC.

This clonotype was picked up many times. The chain recombines TRBV10-1 with TRBJ2-2; 10 bases are shared with TRBD1. The CDR3 has 18 amino acids. Germline V gives CDR1 WNHNN, CDR2 SYGVQD (reference sequence). The junction had 7 bases not matched to a gene; V was cut back by 0 bases and J by 3 bases. Here the CDR3 DNA reads TGCGCCAGCAGTGAGTCGACCGTAGGACAGGGGGACACCGGGGAGCTGTTTTTT. Its translation: CASSESTVGQGDTGELFF.

This clonotype was picked up many times. The chain has TRBV24-1 and TRBJ2-1; 15 bases fit TRBD2. The germline CDR1 and CDR2 sequences are KGHDR and SFDVKD. The ends lost 0 bases at V and 4 bases at J; junction bases unmatched: 6. The CDR3 spans 19 residues. The CDR3 nucleotides are TGTGCCACCAGTGATTTGAGTCCCGGACTAGCGGGAGGGTACAATGAGCAGTTCTTC. Its protein is CATSDLSPGLAGGYNEQFF.

This clonotype showed up many times. CDR3 bases: TGTGCCAGCAGCCCCCGGGACGTACCTTCCTACGAGCAGTACTTC. Protein sequence: CASSPRDVPSYEQYF. The chain couples TRBV9 to TRBJ2-7; D tentatively reads TRBD1 or TRBD2 (5 bases each). The germline V gene encodes CDR1 SGDLS and CDR2 YYNGEE. The length of the CDR3 is 15 residues. The V and J ends lost 4 bases and 1 base respectively, with 15 bases between them.

This chain joins TRBV15 and TRBJ1-1; D not certain. V was clipped by 0 bases and J by 10 bases, with 9 bases between them. The CDR3 runs 12 residues. Germline loops: CDR1 LNHNV, CDR2 YYDKDF (reference sequence). CDR3 nucleotides: TGTGCCACCAGCAGAGAGACTCCTAGAGCTTTCTTT. It is translated as CATSRETPRAFF.

This clonotype was counted many times. The V gene is TRBV19, the J gene TRBJ1-5; D remains unclear. Germline values: CDR1 LNHDA, CDR2 SQIVND (reference sequence). The CDR3 is 13 residues long. V lost 2 bases, J lost 2 bases, and 4 bases lay in between. The CDR3 DNA reads TGTGCCAGTAGTATATATGGCAATCAGCCCCAGCATTTT. It encodes CASSIYGNQPQHF.

The chain recombines TRBV10-3 with TRBJ1-2; TRBD1 might be the D (6 bases). This CDR3 contains 14 residues. Germline lookup yields CDR1 ENHRY and CDR2 SYGVKD. The V and J ends lost 0 bases and 8 bases respectively, with 13 bases between them. The CDR3 nucleotides are TGTGCCATCAGTGAGTCTTCGGGGGGCGACGGCTACACCTTC. It specifies CAISESSGGDGYTF.

This clonotype has ten or more counts. The genes are TRBV11-3 and TRBJ1-1; perhaps TRBD1 as D (5 bases). Trimming shortened V by 5 bases and J by 0 bases, and 10 bases separated the two germline ends. The CDR3 has 14 amino acids. Per germline, CDR1 SGHNT and CDR2 YENEEA. The CDR3 loop is CASSPDNMNTEAFF. The CDR3 DNA sequence: TGTGCCAGCAGCCCGGACAACATGAACACTGAAGCTTTCTTT.

The table lists this clonotype with many counts. The chain combines TRBV7-2 with TRBJ2-1; 15 positions agree with TRBD2. V gave up 3 bases and J gave up 0 bases; unmatched junction bases: 0. Germline V gene data show CDR1 as SGHTA and CDR2 as FQGNSA. CDR3 length: 17 amino acids. As DNA, the CDR3 is TGTGCCAGCAGCTTGGGACTAGCGGGGGGCTCCTACAATGAGCAGTTCTTC. Translation gives CASSLGLAGGSYNEQFF.

The chain carries TRBV6-1 and TRBJ2-7; 7 positions agree with TRBD1. CDR3 length: 15 amino acids. The germline CDR1 and CDR2 sequences are MNHNS and SASEGT. The junction had 9 bases not matched to a gene; V was cut back by 5 bases and J by 2 bases. CDR3 DNA: TGTGCCAGCAGTCAACCCGGGACAGTTACCTACGAGCAGTACTTC. Amino acids: CASSQPGTVTYEQYF.

V and J are TRBV19 and TRBJ2-7; D is possibly TRBD1 (5 bases). Germline assignment: CDR1 LNHDA and CDR2 SQIVND (reference sequence). V gave up 4 bases and J gave up 3 bases, with 10 bases separating them. The CDR3 runs to 13 residues. CDR3 DNA: TGTGCCAGTAGTAACAGGTTGGACTACGAGCAGTACTTC. Protein product: CASSNRLDYEQYF.

In its sample, this clonotype was seen a few times. The V gene is TRBV7-9, the J gene TRBJ2-1; the match to TRBD1 covers 7 bases. V shed 6 bases, J shed 9 bases, and the junction held 5 bases outside the gene matches. The CDR3 is made up of 12 amino acids. Germline values: CDR1 SEHNR, CDR2 FQNEAQ (reference sequence). The CDR3 protein is CASSLTGVEQFF. The CDR3 DNA follows: TGTGCCAGCAGTTTAACAGGGGTTGAGCAGTTCTTC.

A remark on this clonotype: One end of the junction varies from germline; a read error may be responsible. The genes are TRBV11-2 and TRBJ1-1; possible D gene TRBD1, 6 bases. This CDR3 is 18 amino acids long. Germline CDR1 is SGHAT and CDR2 is FQNNGV. Written as DNA, the CDR3 is TGTGCCAACAGCTACCCCCTCTTACAGGGAAACGAGGACACTGAAGCTTTCTTT. It translates to CANSYPLLQGNEDTEAFF.

This clonotype was detected a few times. The chain couples TRBV4-2 to TRBJ2-3; D is perhaps TRBD1 (6 bases). The V end lost 4 bases, the J end lost 0 bases, and 14 bases lay between the germline ends. The CDR3 consists of 16 residues. Germline values: CDR1 LGHNA, CDR2 YNFKEQ. The CDR3 DNA reads as TGTGCCAGCAGCCCCAACCGGGACAAGAGCACAGATACGCAGTATTTT. It is translated as CASSPNRDKSTDTQYF.